These T cell receptor beta chains were read from a single sample in a study of T-cell memory formation after mild COVID-19. TCRdb recomputed calls from the 5' RACE reads with MiXCR, one row per CDR3 protein. The table has about 150,000 distinct CDR3 sequences, 13% to 15% seen once. Source material: PBMCs or a T cell subset sorted from them (not recorded which). These TCRs come from an adult woman who had mild COVID-19 (a few samples of this study predate the infection). Cell type and time point are not known. CDR3s include the opening cysteine and the closing phenylalanine or tryptophan. Fields, in order: clone size, V gene, J gene, D gene, CDR3 protein, CDR3 DNA. A D gene is named only where the DNA matches it firmly. Expanded clones get a size class; other rows say once, few or many, or leave the size out.

size: few; V: TRBV24-1; J: TRBJ2-1; D: TRBD2; CDR3: CATRREGQNEQFF; DNA: TGTGCCACCAGGCGGGAGGGCCAGAATGAGCAGTTCTTC
size: few; V: TRBV4-3; J: TRBJ2-7; D: -; CDR3: CASSQEGSPRAEQYF; DNA: TGCGCCAGCAGCCAAGAAGGAAGTCCTCGCGCCGAGCAGTACTTC
size: -; V: TRBV5-1; J: TRBJ2-1; D: -; CDR3: CASRWSGVIDEQFF; DNA: TGCGCCAGCAGATGGTCCGGGGTTATTGATGAGCAGTTCTTC
size: -; V: TRBV10-2; J: TRBJ1-1; D: -; CDR3: CASSERLGVVFF; DNA: TGCGCCAGCAGTGAGAGGTTGGGAGTGGTTTTCTTT
size: many; V: TRBV24-1; J: TRBJ2-1; D: -; CDR3: CATSDLGSGRNNEQFF; DNA: TGTGCCACCAGTGATTTAGGCAGTGGGAGGAACAATGAGCAGTTCTTC
size: -; V: TRBV7-3; J: TRBJ2-6; D: TRBD2; CDR3: CASSLLAGGSGANVLTF; DNA: TGTGCCAGCAGCTTACTAGCGGGAGGGTCTGGGGCCAACGTCCTGACTTTC
size: few; V: TRBV7-8; J: TRBJ2-2; D: TRBD2; CDR3: CASSLSGAGYTGELFF; DNA: TGTGCCAGCAGCTTGAGTGGAGCGGGATACACCGGGGAGCTGTTTTTT
size: few; V: TRBV7-9; J: TRBJ2-2; D: -; CDR3: CASSFRDGQNTGELFF; DNA: TGTGCCAGCAGCTTTCGCGACGGGCAAAACACCGGGGAGCTGTTTTTT
size: few; V: TRBV5-5; J: TRBJ1-4; D: TRBD1; CDR3: CASSLLTGPGGKLFF; DNA: TGTGCCAGCAGCTTGTTGACAGGGCCGGGAGGAAAACTGTTTTTT
size: many; V: TRBV5-1; J: TRBJ2-4; D: TRBD1; CDR3: CASSLRDRVKNIQYF; DNA: TGCGCCAGCAGCTTACGGGACAGGGTCAAAAACATTCAGTACTTC
size: -; V: TRBV7-2; J: TRBJ1-2; D: TRBD1; CDR3: CASSLRRVRGQGRYTF; DNA: TGTGCCAGCAGCTTACGGCGAGTCCGCGGACAGGGCCGCTACACCTTC
size: -; V: TRBV2; J: TRBJ2-1; D: -; CDR3: CASSSGESSYNEQFF; DNA: TGTGCCAGCAGTTCAGGGGAAAGCTCCTACAATGAGCAGTTCTTC
size: few; V: TRBV27; J: TRBJ1-5; D: -; CDR3: CASRPLGGSRQPQHF; DNA: TGTGCCAGCCGACCCCTGGGAGGGTCGCGACAGCCCCAGCATTTT
size: -; V: TRBV10-3; J: TRBJ2-1; D: TRBD2; CDR3: CAISDKGLAALPAYNEQFF; DNA: TGTGCCATCAGTGATAAGGGACTAGCGGCCCTGCCAGCCTACAATGAGCAGTTCTTC
size: -; V: TRBV7-2; J: TRBJ2-7; D: TRBD2; CDR3: CAGSLAGGSYEQYF; DNA: TGTGCCGGAAGCTTAGCGGGAGGCTCCTACGAGCAGTACTTC
size: -; V: TRBV4-2; J: TRBJ2-7; D: -; CDR3: CASSGRRGPSYEQYF; DNA: TGTGCCAGCAGCGGCCGCAGGGGACCTTCCTACGAGCAGTACTTC
size: -; V: TRBV20-1; J: TRBJ2-7; D: -; CDR3: CSAGDGFTYEQYF; DNA: TGCAGTGCGGGGGACGGCTTTACCTACGAGCAGTACTTC
size: -; V: TRBV20-1; J: TRBJ2-5; D: TRBD1; CDR3: CSARSAGGRQETQYF; DNA: TGCAGTGCTAGATCGGCAGGGGGAAGACAAGAGACCCAGTACTTC
size: -; V: TRBV20-1; J: TRBJ2-7; D: TRBD2; CDR3: CSAREWGTSSHEQYF; DNA: TGCAGTGCTAGAGAATGGGGGACTAGCTCGCACGAGCAGTACTTC
size: few; V: TRBV5-1; J: TRBJ2-1; D: -; CDR3: CASSLLGDLGNEQFF; DNA: TGCGCCAGCAGCTTGCTAGGGGACCTTGGCAATGAGCAGTTCTTC
size: -; V: TRBV18; J: TRBJ1-1; D: -; CDR3: CASSPLSPGQGWTEAFF; DNA: TGTGCCAGCTCACCCTTAAGTCCCGGCCAGGGCTGGACTGAAGCTTTCTTT
size: few; V: TRBV12-3/TRBV12-4; J: TRBJ1-1; D: -; CDR3: CASSPITGKADTEAFF; DNA: TGTGCCAGCAGTCCTATAACAGGGAAGGCGGACACTGAAGCTTTCTTT
size: few; V: TRBV7-9; J: TRBJ2-5; D: -; CDR3: CASSLKKETQYF; DNA: TGTGCCAGCAGCCTAAAGAAGGAGACCCAGTACTTC
size: few; V: TRBV4-2; J: TRBJ1-4; D: -; CDR3: CASTQDTSDEKLFF; DNA: TGTGCCAGCACCCAGGACACGTCCGATGAAAAACTGTTTTTT
size: few; V: TRBV6-5; J: TRBJ1-2; D: TRBD1; CDR3: CASRKPDRAGGYTF; DNA: TGTGCCAGCAGAAAACCGGACAGGGCAGGGGGCTACACCTTC
size: -; V: TRBV3-1; J: TRBJ1-1; D: -; CDR3: CASSHYPEDTEAFF; DNA: TGTGCCAGCAGCCATTACCCGGAGGACACTGAAGCTTTCTTT
size: few; V: TRBV5-1; J: TRBJ1-1; D: TRBD1; CDR3: CASSGTDTEAFF; DNA: TGCGCCAGCAGCGGGACAGACACTGAAGCTTTCTTT
size: few; V: TRBV5-1; J: TRBJ2-1; D: -; CDR3: CASSSGLPSSYNEQFF; DNA: TGCGCCAGCAGCTCGGGACTCCCAAGCTCCTACAATGAGCAGTTCTTC
size: -; V: TRBV6-5; J: TRBJ1-2; D: -; CDR3: CASSYLPHGGDGYTF; DNA: TGTGCCAGCAGTTATCTACCACACGGTGGCGATGGCTACACCTTC
size: -; V: TRBV12-3/TRBV12-4; J: TRBJ2-1; D: TRBD1; CDR3: CASSPDRGRGRGNEQFF; DNA: TGTGCCAGCAGTCCCGACAGGGGACGAGGCAGGGGCAATGAGCAGTTCTTC
size: once; V: TRBV7-6; J: TRBJ2-5; D: -; CDR3: CASSLAQGWETQYF; DNA: TGTGCCAGCAGCTTAGCACAGGGTTGGGAGACCCAGTACTTC
size: -; V: TRBV9; J: TRBJ1-1; D: -; CDR3: CASSPGLVAEAFF; DNA: TGTGCCAGCAGTCCAGGGTTAGTGGCTGAAGCTTTCTTT
size: few; V: TRBV6-2/TRBV6-3; J: TRBJ2-3; D: TRBD2; CDR3: CASSVTGLAGDTQYF; DNA: TGTGCCAGCAGCGTTACCGGGCTAGCGGGAGATACGCAGTATTTT
size: few; V: TRBV18; J: TRBJ1-5; D: -; CDR3: CASSPQEHQPQHF; DNA: TGTGCCAGCTCACCTCAGGAGCATCAGCCCCAGCATTTT
size: few; V: TRBV7-8; J: TRBJ2-5; D: TRBD2; CDR3: CASSLGTSGRVETQYF; DNA: TGTGCCAGCAGCTTAGGGACTAGCGGGAGGGTTGAGACCCAGTACTTC
size: -; V: TRBV7-2; J: TRBJ2-7; D: TRBD1; CDR3: CASSLGVGTGPAEQYF; DNA: TGTGCCAGCAGCTTAGGCGTGGGGACAGGGCCCGCCGAGCAGTACTTC
size: few; V: TRBV20-1; J: TRBJ2-7; D: TRBD1; CDR3: CSARGGQGRYEQYF; DNA: TGCAGTGCTAGGGGGGGACAGGGAAGGTACGAGCAGTACTTC
size: few; V: TRBV12-3/TRBV12-4; J: TRBJ2-1; D: TRBD1; CDR3: CASSPRTGGWGYNEQFF; DNA: TGTGCCAGCAGTCCCCGGACAGGGGGCTGGGGATACAATGAGCAGTTCTTC
size: -; V: TRBV4-3; J: TRBJ2-3; D: -; CDR3: CASSHSLRETYTDTQYF; DNA: TGCGCCAGCAGCCACTCTCTCCGGGAGACATATACGGATACGCAGTATTTT
size: -; V: TRBV5-4; J: TRBJ2-1; D: TRBD2; CDR3: CASSLRTSPLLYNEQFF; DNA: TGTGCCAGCAGCTTGAGGACTAGCCCCCTCCTCTACAATGAGCAGTTCTTC